This T cell receptor (beta chain) was identified in a study of blood T cells in healthy people across ages. V lost 6 bases to trimming and J lost 3 bases, with 13 bases between them. The CDR3 has 14 amino acids. Germline V gives CDR1 SGHVS, CDR2 FQNEAQ. A J-beta primer mix and a sample-barcoded 5' primer were used in a second PCR of roughly 6 to 12 cycles. MiXCR, run by TCRdb on the 5' RACE reads, gives a single entry per CDR3 protein. Of roughly 650,000 distinct CDR3 sequences in the sample, around 32% were seen once. Per sample, no less than 5.5 micrograms of total RNA were extracted. The receptor was derived from an elderly woman in good health. V and J are TRBV7-8 and TRBJ2-3; maybe TRBD2 (6 bases). The sequenced material came from blood. CDR3 amino acids: CASSVIAATDTQYF. CDR3 bases: TGTGCCAGCAGTGTTATAGCGGCTACAGATACGCAGTATTTT.